This T cell receptor beta chain came from a study of blood T cell repertoires in COVID-19. About the study: Spain, Italy and the United States supplied samples that represented acute and convalescent COVID-19. PBMCs, B-cell-depleted T cells, or T cells provided the cDNA or gDNA that made up the material.

In its sample, this clone was seen once. In the original processing: Using reference gene primer amplification, nucleated cell counts were estimated. Assay: immunoSEQ multiplex PCR; the TCRdb copy retains only in-frame clones and omits some. V and J calls and clone size are copied from that table; D and trimming were computed from the DNA. The table records 70,000 to 95,000 clones, almost 95% of them present only once. V dropped 3 bases and J dropped 4; count of bases not matched to a gene: 7. This CDR3 comprises 16 residues. From germline, CDR1 is LNHDA and CDR2 SQIVND (reference sequence). This TCR was sampled from a woman aged 55-69 years with active COVID-19. The sample comprised peripheral blood. The chain employs TRBV19 and TRBJ2-1; 9 bases are a match to TRBD1. The CDR3 DNA is TGTGCCAGTAGTATCTCTAGACAGGGGGGGTACAATGAGCAGTTCTTC. Encoded protein: CASSISRQGGYNEQFF.